This T cell receptor (beta chain) emerged from a study of blood T cells in healthy people across ages. Only a few counts were recorded for this clonotype. Primers used in a second PCR of about 6 to 11 cycles were a sample-barcoded 5' primer and a J-beta primer mix. TCRdb independently ran MiXCR on the 5' RACE reads; one entry per CDR3 protein. This table has hundreds of thousands of distinct CDR3 sequences, around 24% appearing once. The V segment lost 0 bases and the J segment 0 bases; nucleotides outside the gene matches: 2. CDR1 and CDR2 from the germline V gene are SEHNR and FQNEAQ (reference sequence). The CDR3 runs 16 residues. Donation came from healthy Caucasian individuals in Russia who were aged about 6 to 95. The sample was also reused in another study, on T cells of mothers and their children. That investigation notes: Three mothers and their six children, all healthy Caucasians, donated. The authors added sample barcodes and 2-4 random nucleotides using the M1S primer of the second PCR. Thymic selection shapes TCR recombination output similarly in related and unrelated pairs.

The receptor was isolated from a boy between 10 and 17 years old in good health. This chain joins TRBV7-9 and TRBJ1-3, with TRBD1 identical over 7 bases. Sequencing was done on a sample of blood. The CDR3 nucleotides read TGTGCCAGCAGCTTAGCGCGGGACAGCTCTGGAAACACCATATATTTT. Its translation: CASSLARDSSGNTIYF.